These T cell receptor beta chains were read from a single sample in a study of blood T cells in healthy people across ages. From the 5' RACE reads, TCRdb called clonotypes with MiXCR, one entry per CDR3 protein. The sample records around 990,000 distinct CDR3 sequences, roughly a quarter being singletons. A further study also used this sample, focusing on T cells of mothers and their children.

Sample: blood. These receptors were taken from a girl aged 2 to 9 in good health. Each CDR3 is given without its conserved first and last residue. Expanded clones get a size class; other rows say once, few or many, or leave the size out.

V gene,clone size,J gene,CDR3 protein
TRBV4-1,-,TRBJ2-2,ASSQGGSRTGELF
TRBV5-4,few,TRBJ2-5,ASSLGYLEETQY
TRBV5-1,-,TRBJ1-1,ASTIGTGGTEAF
TRBV20-1,many,TRBJ1-3,SATDRASGNTIY
TRBV3-1,few,TRBJ1-6,ASSRDTSSYNSPLH
TRBV5-1,few,TRBJ2-3,ASSLAPGSDTQY
TRBV20-1,few,-,SAGRDRDSQETQY
TRBV29-1,few,TRBJ1-1,SVQMNTEAF
TRBV18,-,TRBJ1-2,ASSPSPGPGSVGYT
TRBV25-1,-,TRBJ2-3,ASSEYVGRGTDTQY
TRBV29-1,-,-,GTGLAGEGVETQY
TRBV12-3/TRBV12-4,few,-,ASRDTATYEQY
TRBV4-2,-,TRBJ2-5,ASSSRLWETQY
TRBV16,few,TRBJ1-4,ASSPAGTGREKLF
TRBV20-1,-,TRBJ2-7,SARYLSYEQY
TRBV21-1,-,TRBJ2-7,ASSARGHSYEQY
TRBV4-3,-,TRBJ1-3,ASSLLGGDLSGNTIY
TRBV5-1,-,TRBJ1-4,ASSLSSADEKLF
TRBV24-1,-,TRBJ2-7,ATSDWGTGPLGQY
TRBV9,-,TRBJ2-5,ASSVGLAGVAETRY
TRBV5-6,few,TRBJ2-3,ASSFMDTQY
TRBV11-2,many,TRBJ2-5,ASSFSGSAYQETQY
TRBV3-1,-,TRBJ2-1,ASSQGTQSGF
TRBV9,few,TRBJ1-4,ASSVREREAKLF
TRBV2,-,TRBJ1-2,ASTWDRDSYGYT
TRBV12-5,few,TRBJ2-2,ASGKVFANTGELF
TRBV12-5,few,TRBJ2-1,ASGSALGQGTYNEQF
TRBV9,many,TRBJ1-1,ASSVEGSTGDTEAF
TRBV6-1,-,TRBJ1-5,ASSERERNQPQH
TRBV29-1,few,TRBJ2-1,SVVLGFNEQF
TRBV7-7,few,TRBJ1-2,ASSPVLDSSGGYT
TRBV10-3,few,TRBJ2-5,AISTKETQY
TRBV28,few,TRBJ1-1,ASKGGGFGEAF
TRBV9,few,TRBJ1-4,ASSVAGIGEKLF
TRBV7-2,few,TRBJ2-4,ASSLGPGGRAKNIQY
TRBV5-1,-,TRBJ1-1,ASSFQGSMNTEAF
TRBV4-1,few,-,ASSQKLAGDDDEQF
TRBV29-1,few,-,SASGDDNEQF
TRBV6-1,-,TRBJ2-3,ASSGSTGSDTQY
TRBV27,-,TRBJ1-4,ASRQTGENEKLF
TRBV9,-,TRBJ2-2,ASSVGNSGISGELF
TRBV7-3,few,TRBJ2-6,ASSPGQYPNVLT
TRBV20-1,few,TRBJ2-1,SARITGREEQF
TRBV7-9,many,TRBJ1-1,ASSLEQGGTEAF
TRBV7-9,-,TRBJ2-2,ASSLALSRDGELF
TRBV5-1,-,TRBJ1-5,ASRGEGTNLLNQPQH
TRBV7-9,few,TRBJ1-4,ASSPVGWNEKLF